The 18 T cell receptor beta chains presented below share a single source sample, sequenced in a study of monozygotic twins with inflammatory bowel disease. TCRdb re-called the 5' RACE reads, yielding one record per CDR3 amino acid sequence without DNA. The table counts 350,000 to 400,000 distinct CDR3 sequences; approximately 2.8% lies in the top ten. The sequenced material came from blood. These TCRs come from a human donor with ulcerative colitis or Crohn's disease, or a healthy co-twin of an affected twin (not recorded which).

This chain links TRBV6-5 with TRBJ2-1. This CDR3 region has 13 residues. Germline CDR1 reads MNHEY; CDR2 reads SVGAGI. The CDR3: CASSYSPYNEQFF.

The chain carries TRBV2 and TRBJ2-2. The CDR3 spans 15 residues. The germline V gene has CDR1 SNHLY and CDR2 FYNNEI. CDR3 amino acids: CASSLEKTNTGELFF.

The genes are TRBV12-3 or TRBV12-4 and TRBJ2-7; the TCRdb D gene call, TRBD1, has no DNA to confirm it. This CDR3 spans 15 amino acids. CDR3: CASSLARQGGNEQYF.

The chain recombines TRBV28 with TRBJ2-2. Per the germline V gene, CDR1 is MDHEN and CDR2 is SYDVKM. The CDR3 runs 14 residues. CDR3 sequence: CASRRPVGIGELFF.

This CDR3 reads CASSYSASGVSPYGYTF. V and J are TRBV6-5 and TRBJ1-2; TCRdb indicates TRBD1, and absent DNA this call remains unverified. This CDR3 contains 17 residues. From germline, CDR1 is MNHEY and CDR2 SVGAGI.

The V gene is TRBV7-2, the J gene TRBJ2-3; with no DNA, the TCRdb D assignment of TRBD1 cannot be verified. Germline CDR1 SGHTA, CDR2 FQGNSA. CDR3 size: 15 residues. CDR3 amino acids: CASSSRAARTDTQYF.

CDR3 in amino acids: CASSGRQARRETQYF. The V and J genes are TRBV18 and TRBJ2-5; TCRdb designates TRBD1, a call that cannot be tested without DNA. The length of the CDR3 is 15 residues. Germline V gene data show CDR1 as KGHSH and CDR2 as LQKENI.

The chain links TRBV7-3 to TRBJ2-7. The germline gives CDR1 SGHTA, CDR2 FQGTGA. The CDR3 length is 15 residues. CDR3 loop: CASSLTGHGDYEQYF.

V and J are TRBV5-1 and TRBJ2-3; TCRdb reports TRBD1, a call that lacks DNA to check it against. The CDR3 length is 14 residues. Looked up from germline, CDR1 is SGHRS and CDR2 is YFSETQ. CDR3 sequence reads: CASGTGSHTDTQYF.

This rearrangement joins TRBV15 to TRBJ2-2; TCRdb indicates TRBD2, and absent DNA this call remains unverified. This CDR3 is 18 amino acids long. Looked up from germline, CDR1 is LNHNV and CDR2 is YYDKDF (reference sequence). CDR3 protein: CATSRDDKGRRYTGELFF.

The gene calls are TRBV12-3 or TRBV12-4 and TRBJ1-5. The CDR3 spans 14 residues. The CDR3 sequence: CASTLGGAYQPQHF.

This sequence joins TRBV4-3 and TRBJ2-2; there is no DNA to check the TCRdb D call of TRBD1. The CDR3 runs to 16 residues. The germline CDR1 and CDR2 sequences are LGHNA and YSLEER. CDR3 sequence reads: CASSQLTGAYTGELFF.

The V and J genes are TRBV5-1 and TRBJ2-7; TCRdb proposes TRBD2, but this gene call is untestable without DNA. Germline values: CDR1 SGHRS, CDR2 YFSETQ. The CDR3 spans 17 residues. The CDR3 sequence: CASSLVSPGLNSYEQYF.

The genes are TRBV27 and TRBJ2-6; the D call from TCRdb, TRBD1, cannot be confirmed without DNA. This CDR3 is 16 amino acids long. Germline CDR1 reads MNHEY; CDR2 reads SMNVEV (reference sequence). CDR3 residues: CASRGTGRSGANVLTF.

The chain links TRBV20-1 to TRBJ1-5; the TCRdb D gene call, TRBD1, has no DNA to confirm it. Germline values: CDR1 DFQATT, CDR2 SNEGSKA (reference sequence). The CDR3 consists of 14 residues. Here the CDR3 reads CSARNFVAHQPQHF.

This chain uses TRBV4-1 with TRBJ1-1; TCRdb selects TRBD1, and the lack of DNA leaves this call unchecked. Looked up from germline, CDR1 is MGHRA and CDR2 is YSYEKL. This CDR3 region has 16 residues. CDR3 sequence: CASSQDPGQGASEAFF.

The V call is TRBV12-3 or TRBV12-4, the J call TRBJ1-5; the TCRdb call, TRBD1, lacks DNA for checking. The CDR3 length is 15 residues. CDR3 amino acids: CASSFGQHSNQPQHF.

The V call is TRBV25-1, the J call TRBJ1-4; TCRdb's D call of TRBD1 is untestable without DNA. The CDR3 spans 20 residues. Germline V CDR1 and CDR2: MGHDK, SYGVNS. CDR3 region: CASSDLNRRGQGTTNEKLFF.